These 17 T cell receptor beta chains originate from one sample sequenced in a study of shared clonotypes between healthy human individuals (dated by TCRdb to 2018 to 2021). Library prep was done by the immunoSEQ multiplex PCR assay. This is the immuneACCESS table as TCRdb keeps it, with only in-frame sequences that have V and J called. A part of the clones is gone; compared with another copy, unresolved V genes explain less than half, and the rest is unexplained. The sample yields 1.4 million or so clones; around 98.5% were counted once. The ten largest clones capture 0.36% of the sample. Sequences were obtained from naive CD4+ T cells sorted from blood. This specimen's cell subset or site label, interpreted: CD45RA+ positively selected. The receptor source for this set is a young man in good health.

The V gene is TRBV28, the J gene TRBJ1-2, with D tentatively TRBD1 (5 bases). V dropped 6 bases and J dropped 8 bases, with 13 bases sitting between them. This CDR3 has 12 amino acids. Germline V gene lookup returns CDR1 MDHEN and CDR2 SYDVKM. The DNA for the CDR3 is TGTGCCAGCAGCCCGACAGCCCGGGGCTACACCTTC. Its protein is CASSPTARGYTF.

Comment on this clone: Different DNA sequences within this sample yield the same CDR3. This chain links TRBV9 with TRBJ2-2; 7 bases line up with TRBD2. The length of the CDR3 is 15 residues. Germline CDR1 is SGDLS and CDR2 is YYNGEE. V lost 2 bases to trimming and J lost 2 bases; unmatched junction nucleotides: 3. CDR3 amino acids: CASSVGGYNTGELFF. The CDR3 DNA reads as TGTGCCAGCAGCGTCGGGGGGTACAACACCGGGGAGCTGTTTTTT.

The chain combines TRBV7-2 with TRBJ2-7; D not resolved. This CDR3 is 12 amino acids long. V was cut by 3 bases and J by 5 bases, with 8 bases left in between. CDR1 is SGHTA and CDR2 is FQGNSA in the germline V gene. CDR3 loop: CASSFSMDEQYF. The CDR3 DNA reads as TGTGCCAGCAGCTTTTCAATGGACGAGCAGTACTTC. Complete variable domain (other parts from reference TRBV7-2 and TRBJ2-7): GAGVSQSPSNKVTEKGKDVELRCDPISGHTALYWYRQSLGQGLEFLIYFQGNSAPDKSGLPSDRFSAERTGGSVSTLTIQRTQQEDSAVYLCASSFSMDEQYFGPGTRLTVT.

The chain links TRBV27 to TRBJ2-1; D may be TRBD2 (8 bases). CDR1 MNHEY and CDR2 SMNVEV come from the germline V gene (reference sequence). The germline V and J ends were trimmed by 5 bases and 6 bases, with 26 bases remaining between them. The CDR3 has 18 residues. The CDR3 DNA reads TGTGCCAGCAGTGCACAGGGGTTAGGGAGCGGGAGTCTCAATGAGCAGTTCTTC. Translating gives CASSAQGLGSGSLNEQFF.

As regards this clone: Within the sample, other DNA sequences also encode this same CDR3. V and J are TRBV18 and TRBJ2-5; D is uncertain. V shed 6 bases and J shed 2 bases, with 4 bases lying between them. The length of the CDR3 is 11 residues. Germline loops: CDR1 KGHSH, CDR2 LQKENI. CDR3 in amino acids: CASSQQETQYF. The CDR3 DNA reads as TGTGCCAGCTCGCAGCAAGAGACCCAGTACTTC. Using reference TRBV18 and TRBJ2-5 for the parts outside the CDR3, the full variable domain is NAGVMQNPRHLVRRRGQEARLRCSPMKGHSHVYWYRQLPEEGLKFMVYLQKENIIDESGMPKERFSAEFPKEGPSILRIQQVVRGDSAAYFCASSQQETQYFGPGTRLLVL.

This sequence joins TRBV6-1 and TRBJ2-4; D remains unclear. The germline V and J ends were trimmed by 2 bases and 14 bases, with 7 bases remaining between them. Germline-derived CDR1 and CDR2 are MNHNS and SASEGT. The CDR3 spans 10 residues. CDR3 loop: CASSEHVEYF. Written as DNA, the CDR3 is TGTGCCAGCAGTGAACACGTTGAGTACTTC.

The genes are TRBV18 and TRBJ2-7; TRBD1 agrees at 9 bases. The CDR3 extends over 16 amino acids. V shed 1 base and J 4 bases; nucleotides not matched to a gene: 8. CDR1 and CDR2 from the germline V gene are KGHSH and LQKENI. CDR3 loop: CASSPRPGQGGYEQYF. CDR3 sequence (DNA): TGTGCCAGCTCACCACGACCGGGACAGGGTGGATACGAGCAGTACTTC.

The chain's CDR3 is CAWTTKGVANYGYTF. The DNA for the CDR3 is TGTGCCTGGACCACGAAGGGGGTAGCTAACTATGGCTACACCTTC. The chain employs TRBV30 and TRBJ1-2; possible D gene TRBD1, 6 bases. Germline CDR1 GTSNPN, CDR2 SVGIG (reference sequence). The V end lost 4 bases, the J end lost 0 bases, and 15 bases lay between the germline ends. The CDR3 spans 15 residues.

V usage is TRBV30 and J usage is TRBJ2-1, with D uncertain. V lost 0 bases, J lost 8 bases, and 11 bases lay in between. Germline V gene sequence: CDR1 GTSNPN, CDR2 SVGIG (reference sequence). The CDR3 totals 13 residues. The chain's CDR3 is CAWSVTYSDEQFF. The CDR3 DNA is TGTGCCTGGAGTGTGACATATTCTGATGAGCAGTTCTTC.

The V call is TRBV7-2, the J call TRBJ2-1; TRBD1 is a possible D gene (5 bases). Trimming pared 5 bases from V and 0 bases from J, leaving 17 bases between. Germline CDR1 is SGHTA and CDR2 is FQGNSA. The CDR3 spans 17 residues. The CDR3 here is CASSIIWTRDSYNEQFF. The CDR3 bases are TGTGCCAGCAGCATAATCTGGACACGAGACTCCTACAATGAGCAGTTCTTC.

The chain carries TRBV5-6 and TRBJ2-1; 13 bases line up with TRBD2. Germline V gene sequence: CDR1 SGHDT, CDR2 YYEEEE. This CDR3 spans 15 amino acids. Trimming at V came to 1 base and at J to 15 bases, leaving 10 bases not matched to a gene. CDR3 DNA: TGTGCCAGCAGCTTGTCGACTAGCGGGAGGCTGGGGTTGTTCTTC. This encodes CASSLSTSGRLGLFF.

The CDR3 is CASSSGDNGYTF. The CDR3 nucleotides read TGTGCCAGTTCGTCAGGGGATAATGGCTACACCTTC. The V call is TRBV19, the J call TRBJ1-2, with D possibly TRBD1 on 6 matching bases. Trimming removed 8 bases from V and 6 bases from J, with 13 bases in between. The CDR3 consists of 12 residues. Germline V CDR1 and CDR2: LNHDA, SQIVND (reference sequence).

The CDR3 region has the DNA TGTGCCAGCAGCTTGGATGGGGACGGCACCGGGGAGCTGTTTTTT. This encodes CASSLDGDGTGELFF. V and J are TRBV5-8 and TRBJ2-2, with D perhaps being TRBD1 or TRBD2 (5 bases each). Deletions cut 0 bases from V and 4 bases from J, with 10 bases between. Germline lookup yields CDR1 SGHTS and CDR2 YDEGEE. The CDR3 contains 15 residues. The full variable domain, its missing parts supplied by reference TRBV5-8 and TRBJ2-2, is EAGVTQSPTHLIKTRGQQATLRCSPISGHTSVYWYQQALGLGLQFLLWYDEGEERNRGNFPPRFSGRQFPNYSSELNVNALELEDSALYLCASSLDGDGTGELFFGEGSRLTVL.

This clone appeared a single time. The V gene is TRBV27, the J gene TRBJ2-7; 9 positions match TRBD1. There are 16 residues in the CDR3. Trimming at V came to 1 base and at J to 5 bases, leaving 9 bases not matched to a gene. Germline loops: CDR1 MNHEY, CDR2 SMNVEV (reference sequence). The CDR3 coding sequence is TGTGCCAGCAGTTTATTGATCGGACAGGGGATCAACGAGCAGTACTTC. Amino acids: CASSLLIGQGINEQYF.

The CDR3 region is CATTGSKAVTDTQYF. CDR3 DNA: TGTGCCACGACGGGCTCTAAGGCCGTCACAGATACGCAGTATTTT. The chain is built from TRBV28 and TRBJ2-3, with D uncertain. Germline CDR1 and CDR2: MDHEN and SYDVKM. V was clipped by 10 bases and J by 2 bases, with 19 bases between them. This CDR3 has 15 amino acids.

J is TRBJ1-2 and V is TRBV7-2; D gene unclear. Trimming removed 4 bases at V and 5 bases at J, with 17 bases between. The germline V gene encodes CDR1 SGHTA and CDR2 FQGNSA. The CDR3 has 15 residues. Here the CDR3 DNA reads TGTGCCAGCAGCTATCCACCGGCCAGTGGATATGGCTACACCTTC. Its protein is CASSYPPASGYGYTF.

J is TRBJ2-5 and V is TRBV27; D possibly corresponds to TRBD2 (6 bases). The CDR3 contains 14 residues. Germline CDR1 reads MNHEY; CDR2 reads SMNVEV (reference sequence). V dropped 5 bases and J dropped 4 bases, with 14 bases sitting between them. For the CDR3, the DNA is TGTGCCAGCAGTCCCGGGACTCCCCCAGAGACCCAGTACTTC. This codes for CASSPGTPPETQYF.